The 29 T cell receptor beta chains reported below all come from one sample, sequenced in a study of T cell changes during pregnancy in multiple sclerosis. The table came from immunoSEQ multiplex PCR; TCRdb's copy has only in-frame clones and leaves some out. The table records around 77,000 clones, 90% to 95% of them present only once. The material was peripheral blood, obtained in the third trimester of pregnancy. These receptor sequences come from a female donor in good health, enrolled as a control in a pregnancy study.

The gene calls are TRBV27 and TRBJ2-7; 7 bases line up with TRBD2. The V segment lost 3 bases and the J segment 7 bases; nucleotides outside the gene matches: 3. The CDR3 has 12 amino acids. CDR1 and CDR2 (germline): MNHEY, SMNVEV (reference sequence). The CDR3 region is CASSFGGGEQYF. For the CDR3, the DNA is TGTGCCAGCAGTTTTGGGGGGGGAGAGCAGTACTTC.

V and J are TRBV7-9 and TRBJ1-1; D uncertain. From germline, CDR1 is SEHNR and CDR2 FQNEAQ (reference sequence). There are 13 residues in the CDR3. V was pared by 6 bases and J by 6 bases, with 14 bases between. For the CDR3, the DNA is TGTGCCAGCAGTCGCGGAGGAGAGCCTGAAGCTTTCTTT. This gives the protein CASSRGGEPEAFF.

This sequence joins TRBV13 and TRBJ1-4; TRBD1 agrees at 7 bases. The CDR3 length is 15 residues. In germline, CDR1 is PRHDT, CDR2 FYEKMQ (reference sequence). The V gene end was trimmed by 5 bases and the J gene end by 6 bases; junction bases not matched to a gene: 9. The CDR3 sequence is CASSRRTGEDEKLFF. Here the CDR3 DNA reads TGTGCCAGCAGCAGGCGGACAGGAGAGGATGAAAAACTGTTTTTT.

This chain joins TRBV25-1 and TRBJ2-1, with 13 bases aligning to TRBD2. Germline V lookup: CDR1 MGHDK, CDR2 SYGVNS. The CDR3 is 17 residues long. V lost 3 bases, J lost 9 bases, and 11 bases stayed unmatched. The CDR3 loop is CASSELRTSGRVGEQFF. The DNA for the CDR3 is TGTGCCAGCAGTGAGCTCAGGACTAGCGGGAGAGTCGGTGAGCAGTTCTTC.

This chain connects TRBV5-1 to TRBJ2-1, with 14 bases that match TRBD2. Germline CDR1 and CDR2: SGHRS and YFSETQ. J lost 10 bases, V lost 5 bases, and 5 bases had no gene match. The CDR3 extends over 14 amino acids. The CDR3 bases are TGCGCCAGCAGGGGACTAGCGGGAGTTCGGGAGCAGTTCTTC. It yields the protein CASRGLAGVREQFF.

The chain recombines TRBV19 with TRBJ1-4, with unresolved D. This CDR3 is 13 amino acids long. CDR1 is LNHDA, CDR2 SQIVND, per germline (reference sequence). Trimming shortened V by 4 bases and J by 4 bases, and 7 bases separated the two germline ends. In DNA, the CDR3 is TGTGCCAGTAGTACCACAGTTAATGAAAAACTGTTTTTT. It codes for CASSTTVNEKLFF.

The gene calls are TRBV19 and TRBJ1-3; D remains ambiguous. This CDR3 comprises 16 residues. CDR1 LNHDA and CDR2 SQIVND come from the germline V gene (reference sequence). The V end was cut by 3 bases, the J end by 6 bases, with 18 bases between. In DNA form, the CDR3 reads TGTGCCAGTAGTATGTCGGCCAGGCGAACGGAAAACACCATATATTTT. Its protein product is CASSMSARRTENTIYF.

This CDR3 reads CASTTDLVAGRETQYF. The CDR3 coding sequence is TGTGCCAGCACCACAGACCTAGTAGCGGGACGGGAGACCCAGTACTTC. The chain uses TRBV7-9 and TRBJ2-5, with 8 bases fitting TRBD2. From germline, CDR1 is SEHNR and CDR2 FQNEAQ (reference sequence). The CDR3 is 16 amino acids. The trim removed 7 bases at V and 5 bases at J, leaving 15 bases unmatched.

The chain combines TRBV11-3 with TRBJ1-1, with 7 bases fitting TRBD1. V shed 0 bases and J 2 bases; nucleotides not matched to a gene: 9. This CDR3 has 17 residues. Germline CDR1 and CDR2: SGHNT and YENEEA. CDR3 DNA: TGTGCCAGCAGCTTAGAACAGGGGACCCTTCTTAACACTGAAGCTTTCTTT. It specifies CASSLEQGTLLNTEAFF.

This sequence joins TRBV19 and TRBJ1-4; D call uncertain. The CDR3 runs to 12 residues. V lost 7 bases, J lost 4 bases, and 7 bases lay in between. Germline V gives CDR1 LNHDA, CDR2 SQIVND (reference sequence). CDR3 bases: TGTGCCAGTAATAGAGGTAATGAAAAACTGTTTTTT. This encodes CASNRGNEKLFF. The variable domain in full, with the rest retrieved from reference TRBV19 and TRBJ1-4, is DGGITQSPKYLFRKEGQNVTLSCEQNLNHDAMYWYRQDPGQGLRLIYYSQIVNDFQKGDIAEGYSVSREKKESFPLTVTSAQKNPTAFYLCASNRGNEKLFFGSGTQLSVL.

J is TRBJ2-3 and V is TRBV5-8, with a possible D match to TRBD1 (6 bases). CDR3 length equals 16 residues. The germline gives CDR1 SGHTS, CDR2 YDEGEE. V was shortened by 4 bases and J by 2 bases, with 17 bases between the two germline ends. The CDR3: CASSVQGSRYTDTQYF. In DNA form, the CDR3 reads TGTGCCAGCAGCGTACAGGGTTCCCGATACACAGATACGCAGTATTTT. Full variable domain (missing parts from reference TRBV5-8 and TRBJ2-3): EAGVTQSPTHLIKTRGQQATLRCSPISGHTSVYWYQQALGLGLQFLLWYDEGEERNRGNFPPRFSGRQFPNYSSELNVNALELEDSALYLCASSVQGSRYTDTQYFGPGTRLTVL.

The chain couples TRBV7-9 to TRBJ1-1, with D possibly TRBD1 on 5 matching bases. Germline V gene lookup returns CDR1 SEHNR and CDR2 FQNEAQ (reference sequence). The CDR3 totals 15 residues. V gave up 5 bases and J gave up 6 bases, with 19 bases separating them. The CDR3 coding sequence is TGTGCCAGCAGCCCCTCAGGGTGGGTCCTCGCTGAAGCTTTCTTT. Translated: CASSPSGWVLAEAFF.

J is TRBJ1-1 and V is TRBV2; D gene ambiguous. V was trimmed by 7 bases and J by 3 bases, leaving 12 bases between them. The CDR3 covers 13 residues. Germline CDR1 is SNHLY and CDR2 is FYNNEI. CDR3 coding DNA: TGTGCCAGCATGCTAGAACGGGACACTGAAGCTTTCTTT. As protein: CASMLERDTEAFF.

The rearrangement uses TRBV9 and TRBJ2-1; 11 nucleotides agree with TRBD2. V lost 3 bases, J lost 3 bases, and 5 bases stayed unmatched. The germline V gene encodes CDR1 SGDLS and CDR2 YYNGEE. This CDR3 region has 16 residues. The chain's CDR3 is CASSATSGGDYNEQFF. The CDR3 DNA is TGTGCCAGCAGCGCTACTAGCGGGGGAGACTACAATGAGCAGTTCTTC.

The V gene is TRBV27, the J gene TRBJ2-1, with 8 bases lining up with TRBD2. V was clipped by 4 bases and J by 2 bases; unmatched bases: 4. In germline, CDR1 is MNHEY, CDR2 SMNVEV (reference sequence). The CDR3 contains 15 residues. Here the CDR3 DNA reads TGTGCCAGCAGTTACACTAGCGGTGCCTACAATGAGCAGTTCTTC. This encodes CASSYTSGAYNEQFF.

The chain joins TRBV7-9 to TRBJ1-4, with 9 positions matching TRBD1. The J segment lost 13 bases and the V segment lost 5 bases, leaving 11 bases of the junction unmatched. This CDR3 region has 14 residues. Germline V gives CDR1 SEHNR, CDR2 FQNEAQ (reference sequence). The CDR3 loop is CASSRPGTGYGLFF. The CDR3 bases are TGTGCCAGCAGCCGTCCCGGGACAGGGTATGGACTGTTTTTT.

The chain employs TRBV7-9 and TRBJ2-7; 10 bases align to TRBD2. Germline V gene lookup returns CDR1 SEHNR and CDR2 FQNEAQ (reference sequence). The CDR3 extends over 15 amino acids. Trimming at V came to 6 bases and at J to 0 bases, leaving 5 bases not matched to a gene. DNA of the CDR3: TGTGCCAGCAGTCTAACTAGCGGGGTCTCCTACGAGCAGTACTTC. Protein product: CASSLTSGVSYEQYF.

The V and J genes are TRBV2 and TRBJ1-1, with 10 bases that match TRBD1. This CDR3 is 17 amino acids long. The V gene end was trimmed by 7 bases and the J gene end by 5 bases; junction bases not matched to a gene: 16. The germline gives CDR1 SNHLY, CDR2 FYNNEI. CDR3 loop: CASNDRGPDWVLTEAFF. The CDR3 DNA sequence: TGTGCCAGCAACGACAGGGGGCCAGACTGGGTATTAACTGAAGCTTTCTTT.

J is TRBJ2-3 and V is TRBV7-9; maybe TRBD2 (6 bases). This CDR3 has 15 residues. The ends were cut back, 3 bases at V and 1 base at J, with 11 bases in the middle. The germline V gene encodes CDR1 SEHNR and CDR2 FQNEAQ (reference sequence). CDR3 sequence: CASSLTGVGTDTQYF. CDR3 nucleotide sequence: TGTGCCAGCAGCTTGACGGGAGTGGGCACAGATACGCAGTATTTT.

This chain joins TRBV5-1 and TRBJ1-2, with D perhaps matching TRBD1 (6 bases). Germline lookup yields CDR1 SGHRS and CDR2 YFSETQ. The CDR3 runs 18 residues. The V and J ends lost 4 bases and 4 bases respectively, with 26 bases between them. The CDR3 loop is CASSPGSQGRANIYGYTF. CDR3 sequence (DNA): TGCGCCAGCAGCCCGGGGTCGCAGGGGAGAGCTAACATCTATGGCTACACCTTC.

The chain links TRBV7-2 to TRBJ1-4; TRBD1 matches at 7 bases. There are 14 residues in the CDR3. CDR1 SGHTA and CDR2 FQGNSA come from the germline V gene. V gave up 1 base and J gave up 5 bases; unmatched junction bases: 1. CDR3 coding DNA: TGTGCCAGCAGCTTAGACAGGGGAAATGAAAAACTGTTTTTT. It translates to CASSLDRGNEKLFF. The complete variable domain, with remaining parts taken from reference TRBV7-2 and TRBJ1-4, reads GAGVSQSPSNKVTEKGKDVELRCDPISGHTALYWYRQSLGQGLEFLIYFQGNSAPDKSGLPSDRFSAERTGGSVSTLTIQRTQQEDSAVYLCASSLDRGNEKLFFGSGTQLSVL.

CDR3 protein: CASSSFGPFSGDTQYF. In nucleotides, the CDR3 is TGTGCCAGCAGCTCTTTCGGCCCTTTTTCGGGAGATACGCAGTATTTT. The V gene is TRBV7-2, the J gene TRBJ2-3; D gene ambiguous. The germline V gene encodes CDR1 SGHTA and CDR2 FQGNSA. Trimming took 4 bases from V and 5 from J, leaving 19 bases between them. This CDR3 contains 16 residues.

The V gene is TRBV7-2, the J gene TRBJ2-2, with a weak D call TRBD2 (6 bases). Per the germline V gene, CDR1 is SGHTA and CDR2 is FQGNSA. The CDR3 has 16 amino acids. Deletions cut 1 base from V and 0 bases from J, with 9 bases between. CDR3 in DNA: TGTGCCAGCAGCTTAGGGCCGGGGGCGAACACCGGGGAGCTGTTTTTT. Translated: CASSLGPGANTGELFF.

V and J are TRBV19 and TRBJ2-2; 8 positions agree with TRBD1. There are 15 residues in the CDR3. After removal of 7 bases from V and 2 bases from J, the junction contained 6 bases not matched to a gene. The germline V gene encodes CDR1 LNHDA and CDR2 SQIVND (reference sequence). The CDR3 DNA reads as TGTGCCAGTAATCTCCAGGGGGCCAACACCGGGGAGCTGTTTTTT. The encoded protein is CASNLQGANTGELFF.

V and J are TRBV30 and TRBJ2-2; TRBD1 matches 7 bases. Trimming cost V 5 bases and J 7 bases; bases outside gene matches: 7. This CDR3 spans 13 amino acids. The germline V gene has CDR1 GTSNPN and CDR2 SVGIG (reference sequence). CDR3 region: CAWGTGVGGELFF. CDR3 nucleotides: TGTGCCTGGGGTACAGGGGTAGGCGGGGAGCTGTTTTTT.

This clone was detected only once. The chain recombines TRBV19 with TRBJ1-5; 10 bases agree with TRBD1. Germline values: CDR1 LNHDA, CDR2 SQIVND (reference sequence). This CDR3 is built from 17 residues. J was trimmed by 5 bases and V by 5 bases; bases with no gene match: 12. CDR3 DNA sequence: TGTGCCAGTAGTGGTACCGGGACAGGGGTAACATATCAGCCCCAGCATTTT. This codes for CASSGTGTGVTYQPQHF.

The V gene is TRBV6-5, the J gene TRBJ1-5; D is unclear. Germline CDR1 MNHEY, CDR2 SVGAGI. CDR3 length equals 15 residues. V was trimmed by 2 bases and J by 0 bases, leaving 8 bases between them. CDR3 bases: TGTGCCAGCAGTTACGGTCAGAATAGCAATCAGCCCCAGCATTTT. Translation: CASSYGQNSNQPQHF.

The gene calls are TRBV5-1 and TRBJ1-6; D is possibly TRBD1 (5 bases). The CDR3 has 15 amino acids. Trimming took off 0 bases at V and 9 bases at J, with 13 bases between the two ends. The germline gives CDR1 SGHRS, CDR2 YFSETQ. CDR3 DNA: TGCGCCAGCAGCTTGGACAGGTGGGAGGTTTCACCCCTCCACTTT. Amino acid sequence: CASSLDRWEVSPLHF. The variable domain in full, with the rest retrieved from reference TRBV5-1 and TRBJ1-6, is KAGVTQTPRYLIKTRGQQVTLSCSPISGHRSVSWYQQTPGQGLQFLFEYFSETQRNKGNFPGRFSGRQFSNSRSEMNVSTLELGDSALYLCASSLDRWEVSPLHFGNGTRLTVT.

The V call is TRBV15, the J call TRBJ2-5, with TRBD1 matching 10 bases. The germline V gene has CDR1 LNHNV and CDR2 YYDKDF (reference sequence). With V trimmed by 5 bases and J by 7 bases, 10 bases remained unmatched. There are 15 residues in the CDR3. The CDR3 coding sequence is TGTGCCACCAGCGGTTGGACAGGGGGAGCTGGGACCCAGTACTTC. Amino acid sequence: CATSGWTGGAGTQYF.